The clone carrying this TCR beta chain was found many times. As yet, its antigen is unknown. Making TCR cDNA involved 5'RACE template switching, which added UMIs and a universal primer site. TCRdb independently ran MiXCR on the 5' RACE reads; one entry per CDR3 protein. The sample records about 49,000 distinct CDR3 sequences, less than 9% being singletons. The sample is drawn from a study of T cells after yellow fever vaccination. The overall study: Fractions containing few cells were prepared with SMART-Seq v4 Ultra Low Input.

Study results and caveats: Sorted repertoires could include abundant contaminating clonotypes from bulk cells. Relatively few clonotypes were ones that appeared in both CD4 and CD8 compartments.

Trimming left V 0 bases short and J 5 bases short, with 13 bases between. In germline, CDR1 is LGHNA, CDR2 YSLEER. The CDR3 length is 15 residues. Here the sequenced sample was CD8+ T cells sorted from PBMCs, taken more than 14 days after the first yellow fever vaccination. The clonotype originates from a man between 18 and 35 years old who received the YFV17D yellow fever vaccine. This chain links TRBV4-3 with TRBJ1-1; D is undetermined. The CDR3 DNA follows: TGCGCCAGCAGCCAAGATCCCGAGGGAACGACTGAAGCTTTCTTT. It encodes CASSQDPEGTTEAFF.